The 17 T cell receptor beta chains presented below share a single source sample, sequenced in a study of control samples from healthy donors and cancer patients. Produced via immunoSEQ multiplex PCR; TCRdb's table is partial and in-frame only. In the table there are some 130,000 clones, about 93% of which are singletons. Specimen: PBMCs. These receptor sequences come from a man aged 45-65 years with head and neck cancer.

The rearrangement links TRBV5-1 to TRBJ2-7; perhaps D is TRBD1 or TRBD2 (5 bases each). The V and J ends lost 4 bases and 3 bases respectively, with 14 bases between them. This CDR3 has 14 amino acids. The germline V gene encodes CDR1 SGHRS and CDR2 YFSETQ. The CDR3 DNA sequence: TGCGCCAGCAGCCCGCCCCGGGACGTCTACGAGCAGTACTTC. It is translated as CASSPPRDVYEQYF.

The chain employs TRBV6-2 or TRBV6-3 and TRBJ2-5, with 8 bases that match TRBD2. CDR1 is MNHEY and CDR2 is SVGEGT in the germline V gene. The CDR3 length is 17 residues. Losses at the gene ends were 4 bases for V and 4 bases for J; bases not matched to a gene: 14. The CDR3 region is CASSSPFVSGIPETQYF. The CDR3 DNA reads TGTGCCAGCAGTTCCCCTTTTGTTAGCGGGATCCCAGAGACCCAGTACTTC.

V usage is TRBV5-1 and J usage is TRBJ2-3; 7 nucleotides agree with TRBD1. CDR3 size: 14 residues. Looked up from germline, CDR1 is SGHRS and CDR2 is YFSETQ. Trimming took 5 bases from V and 2 from J; bases not matched to a gene: 5. The CDR3 coding sequence is TGCGCCAGCAGACCGGGACAGAACACAGATACGCAGTATTTT. Translation gives CASRPGQNTDTQYF. The full variable domain, with the rest looked up from reference TRBV5-1 and TRBJ2-3, is KAGVTQTPRYLIKTRGQQVTLSCSPISGHRSVSWYQQTPGQGLQFLFEYFSETQRNKGNFPGRFSGRQFSNSRSEMNVSTLELGDSALYLCASRPGQNTDTQYFGPGTRLTVL.

This clone was counted a single time. The rearrangement uses TRBV5-4 and TRBJ1-1, with a possible D match to TRBD1 (6 bases). V was clipped by 6 bases and J by 0 bases, with 12 bases between them. The germline gives CDR1 SGHNT, CDR2 YYREEE (reference sequence). The length of the CDR3 is 14 residues. CDR3 region: CASTPGQLNTEAFF. Here the CDR3 DNA reads TGTGCCAGCACGCCAGGACAGTTGAACACTGAAGCTTTCTTT.

The rearrangement joins TRBV5-4 to TRBJ2-7, with a possible D match to TRBD2 (5 bases). Germline CDR1 reads SGHNT; CDR2 reads YYREEE (reference sequence). The ends were cut back, 4 bases at V and 3 bases at J, with 14 bases in the middle. The CDR3 is 14 residues long. The CDR3 protein is CASSVLNGVYEQYF. For the CDR3, the DNA is TGTGCCAGCAGCGTCTTGAACGGGGTCTACGAGCAGTACTTC.

The chain combines TRBV5-1 with TRBJ1-2; 8 nucleotides align to TRBD1. The junction had 3 bases not matched to a gene; V was cut back by 8 bases and J by 3 bases. Germline CDR1 is SGHRS and CDR2 is YFSETQ. This CDR3 contains 12 residues. In DNA, the CDR3 is TGCGCCAGTAGGACAGGGCACTATGGCTACACCTTC. This codes for CASRTGHYGYTF. The entire variable domain, with the rest obtained from reference TRBV5-1 and TRBJ1-2, is as follows: KAGVTQTPRYLIKTRGQQVTLSCSPISGHRSVSWYQQTPGQGLQFLFEYFSETQRNKGNFPGRFSGRQFSNSRSEMNVSTLELGDSALYLCASRTGHYGYTFGSGTRLTVV.

The chain carries TRBV24-1 and TRBJ2-2, with TRBD1 matching over 8 bases. The CDR3 length is 16 residues. V trimming: 3 bases; J trimming: 1 base; junction bases outside the gene matches: 3. Germline V gene lookup returns CDR1 KGHDR and CDR2 SFDVKD. The CDR3 nucleotides read TGTGCCACCAGTGATCCCGGACAGGGGAACACCGGGGAGCTGTTTTTT. Translation gives CATSDPGQGNTGELFF.

The rearrangement links TRBV10-3 to TRBJ2-1; D is unclear. V was cut by 0 bases and J by 8 bases, with 14 bases left in between. Germline V gene sequence: CDR1 ENHRY, CDR2 SYGVKD. The length of the CDR3 is 15 residues. This CDR3 reads CAISESTSTADEQFF. In nucleotides, the CDR3 is TGTGCCATCAGTGAGTCGACGTCTACAGCCGATGAGCAGTTCTTC.

The rearrangement links TRBV5-6 to TRBJ1-2; 7 positions agree with TRBD1. The CDR3 is 12 amino acids. Trimming removed 5 bases from V and 5 bases from J; junction bases left unmatched: 3. Germline values: CDR1 SGHDT, CDR2 YYEEEE. The CDR3 DNA reads as TGTGCCAGCAGGCAGGGGGGGTATGGCTACACCTTC. Translated, it gives CASRQGGYGYTF.

This clone appeared once. This chain links TRBV6-2 or TRBV6-3 with TRBJ1-1; D not resolved. Trimming removed 2 bases from V and 4 bases from J, with 11 bases in between. There are 14 residues in the CDR3. The V gene's germline CDR1 is MNHEY and CDR2 SVGEGT. The CDR3 reads CASSYVWGITEAFF. CDR3 nucleotides: TGTGCCAGCAGTTACGTCTGGGGAATCACTGAAGCTTTCTTT.

This rearrangement joins TRBV11-2 to TRBJ2-3; a weak D match, TRBD2 (5 bases). CDR3 size: 15 residues. The V end lost 5 bases, the J end lost 2 bases, and 14 bases lay between the germline ends. Per germline, CDR1 SGHAT and CDR2 FQNNGV. The CDR3 loop is CASSGLFPDTDTQYF. DNA of the CDR3: TGTGCCAGCAGCGGACTTTTCCCCGACACAGATACGCAGTATTTT.

The chain has TRBV6-6 and TRBJ1-1; tentatively, D is TRBD1 (6 bases). CDR1 is MNHNY, CDR2 SVGAGI, per germline (reference sequence). V lost 6 bases to trimming and J lost 0 bases, with 14 bases between them. CDR3 size: 15 residues. As DNA, the CDR3 is TGTGCCAGCAGCGACGTCGGACAGATGAACACTGAAGCTTTCTTT. It codes for CASSDVGQMNTEAFF.

The chain recombines TRBV28 with TRBJ2-4, with no clear D. The germline V gene has CDR1 MDHEN and CDR2 SYDVKM. The ends were cut back, 6 bases at V and 6 bases at J, with 21 bases in the middle. The CDR3 runs 16 residues. The CDR3 coding sequence is TGTGCCAGCAGCACCTCCGCGCGGTCGGGCAGAAACATTCAGTACTTC. Protein: CASSTSARSGRNIQYF.

V gene TRBV4-1 combines with J gene TRBJ1-5; D ambiguous. The length of the CDR3 is 15 residues. From germline, CDR1 is MGHRA and CDR2 YSYEKL. V shed 0 bases and J shed 3 bases, with 9 bases lying between them. CDR3 nucleotides: TGCGCCAGCAGCCAAGAAGGAAGGCACAATCAGCCCCAGCATTTT. Translation gives CASSQEGRHNQPQHF.

The chain recombines TRBV5-4 with TRBJ2-7; tentative D call: TRBD1 (6 bases). The CDR3 is made up of 15 amino acids. Germline assignment: CDR1 SGHNT and CDR2 YYREEE (reference sequence). V was trimmed by 4 bases and J by 2 bases, leaving 16 bases between them. The CDR3 nucleotides read TGTGCCAGCAGCGTGGACAGCCCAGGGACCTACGAGCAGTACTTC. Its protein is CASSVDSPGTYEQYF.

This chain joins TRBV5-4 and TRBJ2-1; 7 bases match TRBD2. CDR1 is SGHNT and CDR2 is YYREEE in the germline V gene (reference sequence). J gave up 9 bases and V 7 bases, and 13 bases lay outside the gene matches. This CDR3 has 14 residues. The CDR3, as DNA: TGTGCCAGCTCAAAGGGACTACAGCAGGGTGAGCAGTTCTTC. Translated: CASSKGLQQGEQFF.

This clone was picked up one time. The chain employs TRBV30 and TRBJ1-1; tentatively, D is TRBD1 (5 bases). CDR3 length: 14 residues. Per germline, CDR1 GTSNPN and CDR2 SVGIG (reference sequence). V was cut by 5 bases and J by 0 bases, with 13 bases left in between. The CDR3 DNA reads as TGTGCCTGGGAAATACAGGTTCTGAACACTGAAGCTTTCTTT. Encoded protein: CAWEIQVLNTEAFF.